These T cell receptor beta chains were read from a single sample in a study of shared T cell receptors in the human thymus. Libraries were prepared by immunoSEQ multiplex PCR; TCRdb keeps only in-frame clonotypes and omits some of them. The sample has approximately 760,000 clones, around 85% seen once; the top ten hold over 0.008%. These same data were also listed under a study on human thymus T cells.

Source material: thymocytes. The receptor source for this set is a girl less than two years old with a congenital heart defect. Each CDR3 is given with its conserved first and last residue. A D gene is named only where the DNA matches it firmly. Clone size, where shown, is once, few, many, or a class for clones that have expanded.

j_call v_call clone_size d_call cdr3_nt cdr3_aa
TRBJ2-5 TRBV20-1 - - TGCAGTGCTAGGGGGGCCGAGACCCAGTACTTC CSARGAETQYF
TRBJ1-5 TRBV2 once TRBD1 TGTGCCAGCATCGGGGGACAGGGGGGAAATCAGCCCCAGCATTTT CASIGGQGGNQPQHF
TRBJ2-3 TRBV9 - - TGTGCCAGCAGCGTAGGGGCTTGGGGCAGGGAAGAGGATACGCAGTATTTT CASSVGAWGREEDTQYF
TRBJ1-1 TRBV5-1 few TRBD1 TGCGCCAGCAGCCGCAGCTTGGGGGACAGAGTCCTCTACACTGAAGCTTTCTTT CASSRSLGDRVLYTEAFF
TRBJ2-3 TRBV5-5 few TRBD2 TGTGCCAGCAGCTTGACGACTAGCGGGGTCACAGATACGCAGTATTTT CASSLTTSGVTDTQYF
TRBJ1-4 TRBV2 - - TGTGCCAGCAGTCTTGGCAATGAAAAACTGTTTTTT CASSLGNEKLFF
TRBJ1-1 TRBV5-1 - TRBD1 TGCGCCAGCAGTTGTTTGAGACCCAGGGACAGGTCAACTTTCTTT CASSCLRPRDRSTFF
TRBJ1-2 TRBV5-1 - - TGCGCCAGCAGGCACCGGGACACAAACTATGGCTACACCTTC CASRHRDTNYGYTF
TRBJ2-1 TRBV5-1 - TRBD2 TGCGCCAGCAGCCCGGAAATGACTATCCGGGGGGGCCTGTCGAATGAGCAGTTCTTC CASSPEMTIRGGLSNEQFF
TRBJ2-4 TRBV27 - TRBD2 TGTGCCAGCAGTCCCCGGGAGGTTAGGACGCCGGCCGTGAAAGCCAAAAACATTCAGTACTTC CASSPREVRTPAVKAKNIQYF
TRBJ1-1 TRBV15 - TRBD1 TGTGCCACCAGCAGAGACGCGGAGGAACCGGGACAGGGGGCGAAGACTGAAGCTTTCTTT CATSRDAEEPGQGAKTEAFF
TRBJ1-1 TRBV29-1 - - TGCAGCGTTGGGGAGGGCGATGCGGGGTACCCAACCCAAGCTTTCTTT CSVGEGDAGYPTQAFF
TRBJ1-5 TRBV15 - - TGTGCCACCAGCCCTTGGGGCGGGGCAACAGTGGATCAGCCCCAGCATTTT CATSPWGGATVDQPQHF
TRBJ1-6 TRBV9 - TRBD1 TGTGCCAGCAGTGGGCCGGGACAGACCAATTCACCCCTCCACTTT CASSGPGQTNSPLHF
TRBJ1-2 TRBV11-2 - - TGTGCCAGCAGCTATTGGGTGGGGGCTCCGGGACAAGACTATGGCTACACCTTC CASSYWVGAPGQDYGYTF
TRBJ1-1 TRBV4-3 - TRBD1 TGCGCCAGCAGCCAAGCCGACAGGGGCTCTGAAGCTTTCTTT CASSQADRGSEAFF